The clone carrying this TCR beta chain was counted many times. Its specificity is not known. MiXCR, applied by TCRdb to the RACE reads, yields one record per CDR3 protein. The sample has about 45,000 distinct CDR3 sequences; roughly 4.2% are singletons. As for time point: healthy volunteer bleed at 2 weeks. Unfractionated whole blood was the source from which total RNA was extracted. This specimen belongs to a study of human T cells and chemical hapten exposure. Points from the study as a whole: Sensitizing with DPC caused no change in TCRs above 1 in 1000 frequency.

CDR1 and CDR2 (germline): MDHEN, SYDVKM. The CDR3 is 14 amino acids. Trimming pared 3 bases from V and 5 bases from J, leaving 14 bases between. This clonotype originated in a human donor in good health. Some clones in this sample may be carry-over from other donors' samples. The sequenced sample was whole blood. The chain couples TRBV28 to TRBJ2-7, with D perhaps being TRBD1 or TRBD2 (5 bases each). CDR3 residues: CASSFYRGPNEQYF. CDR3 DNA: TGTGCCAGCAGTTTTTATCGGGGCCCCAACGAGCAGTACTTC.